The rows below give T cell receptor beta chains drawn from one sample of a study of blood T cell repertoires in COVID-19. Method: immunoSEQ multiplex PCR; TCRdb's copy keeps in-frame clones and lacks some. The sample lists about 130,000 clones, approximately 80% occurring once. Specimen: peripheral blood. The receptors shown here come from an older woman with acute or convalescent COVID-19. CDR3s include the opening cysteine and the closing phenylalanine or tryptophan. The order of the fields is J gene, clone size, V gene, D gene, CDR3 protein, CDR3 DNA. The D gene is left open where the match is weak. Part of the rows lack a size; the others show once, few, many or a class for expanded clones.

TRBJ1-2 | few | TRBV10-2 | NA | CASSSRGGRHYGYTF | TGCGCCAGCAGTTCCCGGGGGGGACGGCACTATGGCTACACCTTC
TRBJ2-3 | once | TRBV7-9 | NA | CASIGSLTDTQYF | TGTGCCAGCATAGGGAGTTTAACAGATACGCAGTATTTT
TRBJ1-4 | once | TRBV19 | NA | CASSDGTLEKLFF | TGTGCCAGTAGCGACGGGACTCTCGAAAAACTGTTTTTT
TRBJ1-1 | NA | TRBV27 | TRBD1 | CASSWDPTGGTTEAFF | TGTGCCAGCAGTTGGGACCCGACAGGGGGAACAACTGAAGCTTTCTTT
TRBJ1-5 | NA | TRBV5-1 | TRBD1 | CASSFTGDSNQPQHF | TGCGCCAGCAGCTTTACAGGGGATAGCAATCAGCCCCAGCATTTT
TRBJ1-2 | few | TRBV15 | NA | CATSRDDEKGYGYTF | TGTGCCACCAGCAGAGATGATGAGAAGGGGTATGGCTACACCTTC
TRBJ2-5 | NA | TRBV6-1 | NA | CASSERGQRGETQYF | TGTGCCAGCAGTGAACGGGGACAACGGGGAGAGACCCAGTACTTC
TRBJ2-7 | NA | TRBV12-3/TRBV12-4 | NA | CASSKRQNYEQYF | TGTGCCAGCAGTAAGCGGCAGAACTACGAGCAGTACTTC
TRBJ2-3 | NA | TRBV5-8 | NA | CASSLEWAPDTQYF | TGTGCCAGCAGCCTGGAGTGGGCCCCAGATACGCAGTATTTT
TRBJ2-3 | NA | TRBV5-1 | TRBD2 | CASSLWMLAGGIDTQYF | TGCGCCAGCAGCTTATGGATGTTAGCGGGGGGGATAGATACGCAGTATTTT
TRBJ1-1 | NA | TRBV6-5 | NA | CASSYLTPGQRAFF | TGTGCCAGCAGTTACCTTACCCCGGGACAAAGAGCTTTCTTT
TRBJ1-5 | NA | TRBV19 | NA | CASSRQYNQPQHF | TGTGCCAGTAGTAGACAGTACAATCAGCCCCAGCATTTT
TRBJ1-6 | once | TRBV19 | TRBD1 | CASTPSEGQTDNSPLHF | TGTGCCAGTACTCCCTCTGAGGGACAGACCGATAATTCACCCCTCCACTTT
TRBJ2-2 | NA | TRBV24-1 | NA | CATSRSGITGELFF | TGTGCCACCAGTCGGTCGGGGATCACCGGGGAGCTGTTTTTT
TRBJ1-2 | once | TRBV3-1/TRBV3-2 | NA | CASSEDSFYGYTF | TGTGCCAGCAGCGAGGACAGCTTCTATGGCTACACCTTC
TRBJ1-1 | NA | TRBV5-1 | NA | CASSPNPQSMNTEAFF | TGCGCCAGCAGCCCTAACCCACAGAGCATGAACACTGAAGCTTTCTTT
TRBJ2-7 | NA | TRBV12-3/TRBV12-4 | NA | CASSLNGYEQYF | TGTGCCAGCAGTTTAAACGGCTACGAGCAGTACTTC
TRBJ2-3 | NA | TRBV10-3 | TRBD1 | CAISDIQGVGDTQYF | TGTGCCATCAGTGATATACAGGGGGTTGGGGATACGCAGTATTTT
TRBJ2-1 | NA | TRBV9 | TRBD2 | CASSVAILAGDNEQFF | TGTGCCAGCAGCGTAGCTATACTAGCGGGGGACAATGAGCAGTTCTTC